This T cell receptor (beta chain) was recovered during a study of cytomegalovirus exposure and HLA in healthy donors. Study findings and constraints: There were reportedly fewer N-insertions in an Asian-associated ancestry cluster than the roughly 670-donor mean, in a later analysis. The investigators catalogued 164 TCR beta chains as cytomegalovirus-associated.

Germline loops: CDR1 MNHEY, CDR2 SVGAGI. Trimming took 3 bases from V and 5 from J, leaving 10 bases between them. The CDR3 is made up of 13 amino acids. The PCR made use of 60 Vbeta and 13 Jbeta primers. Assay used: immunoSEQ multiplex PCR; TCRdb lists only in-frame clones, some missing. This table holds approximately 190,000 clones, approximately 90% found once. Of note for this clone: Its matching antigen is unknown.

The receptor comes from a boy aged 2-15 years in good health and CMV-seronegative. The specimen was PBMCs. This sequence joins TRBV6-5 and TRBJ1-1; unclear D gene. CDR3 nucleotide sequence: TGTGCCAGCAGTTATGAGGGAAGGACTGAAGCTTTCTTT. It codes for CASSYEGRTEAFF.